Each of the 18 T cell receptor beta chains below was sequenced from the same sample in a study of blood T cell repertoires in COVID-19 (dated by TCRdb to between 2020 and 2021). The receptor library was made with the immunoSEQ multiplex PCR assay. Here the immuneACCESS table is served through TCRdb, limited to in-frame sequences with V and J called. Missing clones are a known gap in these copies; in checked studies unresolved V genes cover under half, and the rest lacks a known reason. The sample has hundreds of thousands of clones on record, roughly 87% of them singletons. Around 2.2% of the sample lies in the top ten. The sequenced sample was peripheral blood. The receptors were gathered from a woman aged 50 to 60 who had recovered from COVID-19.

This clone was detected a few times. The gene calls are TRBV30 and TRBJ1-1; 8 bases fit TRBD1. Trimming cost V 1 base and J 1 base; bases outside gene matches: 5. CDR1 is GTSNPN and CDR2 is SVGIG in the germline V gene (reference sequence). The CDR3 runs 15 residues. The CDR3 DNA reads TGTGCCTGGAGTGCCCCCGGGACAGGGAACACTGAAGCTTTCTTT. This sequence encodes CAWSAPGTGNTEAFF.

In its sample, this clone was seen many times. The chain's CDR3 is CASSSTGNEQFF. CDR3 nucleotide sequence: TGTGCCAGCAGCTCGACAGGGAATGAGCAGTTCTTC. The chain couples TRBV6-5 to TRBJ2-1, with 7 bases aligning to TRBD1. V trimming: 6 bases; J trimming: 7 bases; junction bases outside the gene matches: 3. The CDR3 is made up of 12 amino acids. Per the germline V gene, CDR1 is MNHEY and CDR2 is SVGAGI.

J is TRBJ1-1 and V is TRBV2; a possible D gene is TRBD1 (6 bases). The length of the CDR3 is 13 residues. The ends were cut back, 5 bases at V and 4 bases at J, with 11 bases in the middle. Germline assignment: CDR1 SNHLY and CDR2 FYNNEI. CDR3 sequence reads: CASSITGTTEAFF. In nucleotides, the CDR3 is TGTGCCAGCAGTATAACAGGGACCACTGAAGCTTTCTTT.

A few counts support this clone. The chain uses TRBV19 and TRBJ1-5, with 7 bases identical to TRBD1. The CDR3 has 14 amino acids. The germline V gene has CDR1 LNHDA and CDR2 SQIVND (reference sequence). V was pared by 3 bases and J by 7 bases, with 6 bases of the junction left unmatched. CDR3 sequence (DNA): TGTGCCAGTAGTATCTCCCGACAGGGCCAGCCCCAGCATTTT. Its protein is CASSISRQGQPQHF.

This sequence joins TRBV30 and TRBJ1-6; possibly TRBD1 for D (6 bases). The CDR3 loop spans 11 amino acids. V was trimmed by 8 bases and J by 7 bases, leaving 9 bases between them. Germline V gives CDR1 GTSNPN, CDR2 SVGIG (reference sequence). The CDR3 protein is CAGGRNSPLHF. CDR3 DNA sequence: TGTGCCGGGGGGCGAAATTCACCCCTCCACTTT.

For the CDR3, the DNA is TGCGCCAGCAGCCTGCTTACAGGGGGCGATGGCACTGAAGCTTTCTTT. Translating it yields CASSLLTGGDGTEAFF. The chain combines TRBV5-1 with TRBJ1-1; 9 nucleotides agree with TRBD1. Germline V lookup: CDR1 SGHRS, CDR2 YFSETQ. Germline trimming cut 4 bases from V and 4 bases from J; bases unmatched to any gene: 11. The CDR3 has 16 amino acids.

V and J are TRBV30 and TRBJ2-1, with 14 bases matching TRBD2. V gave up 5 bases and J gave up 4 bases; unmatched junction bases: 4. Germline CDR1 is GTSNPN and CDR2 is SVGIG (reference sequence). The CDR3 consists of 15 residues. CDR3 region: CAWQRLAGGYNEQFF. CDR3 DNA: TGTGCCTGGCAACGACTAGCGGGAGGGTACAATGAGCAGTTCTTC.

The chain uses TRBV5-1 and TRBJ1-3, with D possibly matching TRBD1 (5 bases). The CDR3 consists of 15 residues. Trimming took off 4 bases at V and 2 bases at J, with 13 bases between the two ends. Looked up from germline, CDR1 is SGHRS and CDR2 is YFSETQ. CDR3 region: CASSPGGGAGNTIYF. In DNA form, the CDR3 reads TGCGCCAGCAGCCCCGGAGGAGGGGCTGGAAACACCATATATTTT.

This chain connects TRBV19 to TRBJ1-2, with D possibly TRBD1 on 5 matching bases. Trimming stripped 7 bases from V and 4 bases from J, with 13 bases between. CDR1 and CDR2 (germline): LNHDA, SQIVND (reference sequence). The length of the CDR3 is 13 residues. The CDR3 DNA reads TGTGCCAGTACTCCTGGGGCGAGCTATGGCTACACCTTC. As protein: CASTPGASYGYTF.

V is TRBV7-2 and J is TRBJ2-7, with a weak D call TRBD1 (5 bases). The CDR3 length is 18 residues. Germline V CDR1 and CDR2: SGHTA, FQGNSA. The ends were cut back, 1 base at V and 0 bases at J, with 19 bases in the middle. The CDR3 sequence is CASSLGVGFFDSSYEQYF. The CDR3 region has the DNA TGTGCCAGCAGCTTAGGGGTCGGGTTCTTCGACAGCTCCTACGAGCAGTACTTC.

The genes are TRBV6-4 and TRBJ2-4; 7 nucleotides align to TRBD1. Unmatched junction bases numbered 3, after V lost 8 bases and J lost 2 bases. Germline V gene lookup returns CDR1 MRHNA and CDR2 SNTAGT. The CDR3 contains 13 residues. The CDR3 protein is CASEQGSKNIQYF. The CDR3 DNA follows: TGTGCCAGCGAACAGGGGTCCAAAAACATTCAGTACTTC.

The CDR3 DNA reads TGTGCCAGCAGCTTAGGACTGCAAGCTTTCTTT. It translates to CASSLGLQAFF. This rearrangement joins TRBV7-6 to TRBJ1-1; D gene unclear. Between the trimmed V and J ends, which lost 1 base and 9 bases, there was a span of 6 bases. Germline-derived CDR1 and CDR2 are SGHVS and FNYEAQ. CDR3 length: 11 amino acids.

The chain carries TRBV24-1 and TRBJ2-1, with 14 bases fitting TRBD2. J lost 7 bases, V lost 9 bases, and 4 bases had no gene match. From germline, CDR1 is KGHDR and CDR2 SFDVKD. The CDR3 is 14 residues long. The DNA for the CDR3 is TGTGCCACCGGACTAGCGGGAGGTCAGAATGAGCAGTTCTTC. This sequence encodes CATGLAGGQNEQFF.

The chain has TRBV7-2 and TRBJ2-1; no clear D gene. CDR1 is SGHTA, CDR2 FQGNSA, per germline. This CDR3 spans 14 amino acids. V was trimmed by 4 bases and J by 4 bases, leaving 11 bases between them. The CDR3 spells CASSSLDRYNEQFF. The CDR3 coding sequence is TGTGCCAGCAGCTCCCTAGACCGATACAATGAGCAGTTCTTC.

This clone was recorded once. The rearrangement joins TRBV7-2 to TRBJ1-6, with a tentative D call TRBD1 (5 bases). This CDR3 contains 17 residues. CDR1 SGHTA and CDR2 FQGNSA come from the germline V gene. V lost 1 base and J lost 4, with 14 bases in between. In nucleotides, the CDR3 is TGTGCCAGCAGCTTAGAGCAGGGCTTCGGATATAATTCACCCCTCCACTTT. This encodes CASSLEQGFGYNSPLHF.

The V call is TRBV6-2 or TRBV6-3, the J call TRBJ1-1; D may be TRBD1 (6 bases). V gave up 2 bases and J gave up 1 base, with 14 bases separating them. The CDR3 is made up of 16 amino acids. The germline V gene has CDR1 MNHEY and CDR2 SVGEGT. CDR3 residues: CASSYQYGGPNTEAFF. In nucleotides, the CDR3 is TGTGCCAGCAGTTACCAGTACGGGGGGCCGAACACTGAAGCTTTCTTT.

The chain is built from TRBV4-3 and TRBJ1-2; a possible D gene is TRBD1 (5 bases). CDR1 and CDR2 from the germline V gene are LGHNA and YSLEER. This CDR3 is 15 amino acids long. The ends were cut back, 4 bases at V and 3 bases at J, with 15 bases in the middle. The chain's CDR3 is CASSPSHRGDYGYTF. For the CDR3, the DNA is TGCGCCAGCAGCCCTTCCCACCGGGGGGACTATGGCTACACCTTC.

This chain uses TRBV14 with TRBJ2-1; D is perhaps TRBD1 (6 bases). Germline V CDR1 and CDR2: SGHDN, FVKESK. V shed 2 bases and J shed 5 bases, with 13 bases lying between them. The CDR3 is 15 residues long. This chain's CDR3 is CASSQRDTFHNEQFF. DNA of the CDR3: TGTGCCAGCAGCCAAAGGGACACCTTTCACAATGAGCAGTTCTTC.